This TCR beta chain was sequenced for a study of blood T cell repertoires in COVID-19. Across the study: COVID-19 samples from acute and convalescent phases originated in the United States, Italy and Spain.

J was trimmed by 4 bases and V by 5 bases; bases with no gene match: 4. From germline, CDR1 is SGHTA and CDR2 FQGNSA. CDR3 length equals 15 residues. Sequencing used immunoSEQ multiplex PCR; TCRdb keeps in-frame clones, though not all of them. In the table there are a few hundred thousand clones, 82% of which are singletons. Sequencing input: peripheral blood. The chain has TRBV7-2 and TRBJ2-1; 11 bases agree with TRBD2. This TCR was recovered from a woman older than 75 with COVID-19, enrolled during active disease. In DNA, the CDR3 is TGTGCCAGCAGCCCGACTAGCGGGACTTACAATGAGCAGTTCTTC. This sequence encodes CASSPTSGTYNEQFF.